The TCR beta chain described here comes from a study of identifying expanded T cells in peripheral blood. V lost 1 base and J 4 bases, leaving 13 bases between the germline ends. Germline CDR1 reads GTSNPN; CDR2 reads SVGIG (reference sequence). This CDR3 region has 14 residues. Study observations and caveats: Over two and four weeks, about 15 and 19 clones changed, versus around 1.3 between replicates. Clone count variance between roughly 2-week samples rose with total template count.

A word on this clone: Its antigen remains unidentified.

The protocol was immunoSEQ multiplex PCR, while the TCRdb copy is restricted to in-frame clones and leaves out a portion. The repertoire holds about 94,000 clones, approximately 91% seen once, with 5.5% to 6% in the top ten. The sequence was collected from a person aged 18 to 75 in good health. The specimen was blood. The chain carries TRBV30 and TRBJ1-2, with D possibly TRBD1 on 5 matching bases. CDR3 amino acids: CAWSAATVLYGYTF. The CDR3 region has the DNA TGTGCCTGGAGTGCTGCGACAGTCCTCTATGGCTACACCTTC.